The rows below give T cell receptor beta chains drawn from one sample of a study of blood T cell repertoires in COVID-19. The method was immunoSEQ multiplex PCR; TCRdb's version includes in-frame clones alone and lacks a portion of them. Seen here are fewer than 250,000 clones, approximately 87% observed once, and the top ten hold 2.2%. Material: peripheral blood. These receptors were obtained from a woman aged 50 to 60 with acute or convalescent COVID-19. The CDR3 runs from the conserved cysteine through the conserved F or W. D genes are given only for firm matches. Clone size is given for some rows only: seen once, a few or many times, or a class if the clone is expanded.

>-|TRBJ1-2|TRBV6-1|-
TGTGCCAGCAGTGAATTTTCGGACCCACGGGGTGGCTACACCTTC
CASSEFSDPRGGYTF
>once|TRBJ1-1|TRBV6-5|-
TGTGCCGCTCGGACAGTCAACACTGAAGCTTTCTTT
CAARTVNTEAFF
>-|TRBJ2-3|TRBV5-4|TRBD1
TGTGCCAGCAGCTCACCGGGACAGACTACAGATACGCAGTATTTT
CASSSPGQTTDTQYF
>-|TRBJ2-6|TRBV9|-
TGTGCCAGCAGCGTGAGGAGTACTGGGGCCAACGTCCTGACTTTC
CASSVRSTGANVLTF
>once|TRBJ2-1|TRBV9|TRBD2
TGTGCCAGCAGCGCAGCGGGAGTGGGATTTGAGCAGTTCTTC
CASSAAGVGFEQFF
>-|TRBJ2-1|TRBV9|-
TGTGCCAGCAGCCCCATGGGGGGGGCCCTCTACAATGAGCAGTTCTTC
CASSPMGGALYNEQFF
>-|TRBJ2-1|TRBV9|TRBD2
TGTGCCAGCAGCCCCCGACTAGCATCTAACAATGAGCAGTTCTTC
CASSPRLASNNEQFF
>-|TRBJ1-2|TRBV28|-
TGTGCCAGCAGTTTATCGCCCGGGTCCGGCTATGGCTACACCTTC
CASSLSPGSGYGYTF
>-|TRBJ2-3|TRBV10-3|TRBD1
TGTGCCATCAGAGATCCAGGGGGCATGGATACGCAGTATTTT
CAIRDPGGMDTQYF
>-|TRBJ2-7|TRBV27|TRBD2
TGTGCCAGCAGTTTCTATTTGGGAGGGAACGAGCAGTACTTC
CASSFYLGGNEQYF
>-|TRBJ2-1|TRBV27|TRBD2
TGTGCCAGCAGTTTACCGACTAGCGGCAATGAGCAGTTCTTC
CASSLPTSGNEQFF
>-|TRBJ1-1|TRBV19|TRBD1
TGTGCCAGTAGTGGACAGGTGAACACTGAAGCTTTCTTT
CASSGQVNTEAFF
>-|TRBJ1-1|TRBV7-8|TRBD1
TGTGCCAGCAGCAACACAGGGGGCTCCACTGAAGCTTTCTTT
CASSNTGGSTEAFF
>-|TRBJ2-3|TRBV6-2/TRBV6-3|TRBD1
TGTGCCAGCAGTGCCGCCGGGACAGGGTCCGATACGCAGTATTTT
CASSAAGTGSDTQYF
>-|TRBJ2-3|TRBV19|TRBD2
TGTGCCAGTAGTATAGCAGCGGGAGGACCCACAGATACGCAGTATTTT
CASSIAAGGPTDTQYF
>-|TRBJ2-7|TRBV10-3|-
TGTGCCATCAGTGATTCAACATACGAGCAGTACTTC
CAISDSTYEQYF
>-|TRBJ2-3|TRBV3-1/TRBV3-2|TRBD2
TGTGCCAGCAGCCAAGGACTAGCGGGGGGGCAATCGTATTTT
CASSQGLAGGQSYF
>-|TRBJ2-7|TRBV11-2|-
TGTGCCAGCAGCCCCCCACCGAAGAGCTACGAGCAGTACTTC
CASSPPPKSYEQYF
>-|TRBJ2-5|TRBV7-9|TRBD1
TGTGCCAGCAGCTTAGAGGACAGGTTAGAGACCCAGTACTTC
CASSLEDRLETQYF
>-|TRBJ1-2|TRBV9|TRBD1
TGTGCCAGCAGCGTCTCTACAGGGGATCCCAACTATGGCTACACCTTC
CASSVSTGDPNYGYTF
>few|TRBJ2-5|TRBV10-3|-
TGTGCCACCGGGGAGGGAGGGGGGCCTTGGGAGACCCAGTACTTC
CATGEGGGPWETQYF
>-|TRBJ1-1|TRBV19|-
TGTGCCAGTAGTATTATACGGTCGGACACTGAAGCTTTCTTT
CASSIIRSDTEAFF
>-|TRBJ2-3|TRBV5-4|TRBD2
TGTGCCAGCAGGGCTGGGACTAGCGGAGAAGATACGCAGTATTTT
CASRAGTSGEDTQYF
>-|TRBJ2-2|TRBV7-7|TRBD2
TGTGCCAGCAGCCGGACTAGCGGGAGTCCCGGGGAGCTGTTTTTT
CASSRTSGSPGELFF
>-|TRBJ2-1|TRBV4-3|-
TGCGCCAGCAGCCAACGGGGAAGCTCCTACAATGAGCAGTTCTTC
CASSQRGSSYNEQFF
>-|TRBJ1-5|TRBV4-1|-
TGCGCCAGCAGCCAAGAAGCTAGGCGTAATCAGCCCCAGCATTTT
CASSQEARRNQPQHF
>-|TRBJ2-1|TRBV24-1|TRBD2
TGTGCCACCAGTGACTCAGTACTAGCGGCATTAGGGGATGAGCAGTTCTTC
CATSDSVLAALGDEQFF
>-|TRBJ1-5|TRBV30|TRBD1
TGTGCCTGGAGCGACGCGGACAGGGGCGTTCAGGAGCCCCAGCATTTT
CAWSDADRGVQEPQHF
>-|TRBJ2-3|TRBV30|-
TGTGCCTGCCCGGGAGCGGGCAACACAGATACGCAGTATTTT
CACPGAGNTDTQYF
>-|TRBJ2-6|TRBV11-2|-
TGTGCCAGCAGCTTAGTTTTCGGACAGATTGACTCTGGGGCCAACGTCCTGACTTTC
CASSLVFGQIDSGANVLTF
>-|TRBJ1-1|TRBV7-9|TRBD1
TGTGCCAGTAACCCGGGACAGACGAACACTGAAGCTTTCTTT
CASNPGQTNTEAFF
>-|TRBJ1-1|TRBV2|TRBD1
TGTGCCAGCAGTGAAGCGCCCCCGGGACCAGGGGGCGTGAACACTGAAGCTTTCTTT
CASSEAPPGPGGVNTEAFF